One and the same sample provided the 19 T cell receptor beta chains below, sequenced in a study of CD8+CD57+ T cells in acquired aplastic anemia. TCR beta VDJ and CDR3 profiling used genomic DNA as template. MiXCR, applied by TCRdb to the reads, yields one record per CDR3 protein. The table shows a few hundred thousand distinct CDR3 sequences, with 45% to 70% occurring only once. Sequencing was performed on sorted CD4+, CD8+, or CD8+CD57+ T cells (not recorded which) from PBMCs. The source of these receptors is a human donor with severe aplastic anemia or a healthy control (not recorded which).

This clonotype has only a few counts. V is TRBV6-4 and J is TRBJ1-4, with 8 bases matching TRBD1. The CDR3 runs 14 residues. CDR1 and CDR2 from the germline V gene are MRHNA and SNTAGT. Trimming at V came to 5 bases and at J to 8 bases, leaving 7 bases not matched to a gene. The DNA of the CDR3 is TGTGCCAGCAGTTCCGGGACAGGATCCGAAAAACTGTTTTTT. Translation gives CASSSGTGSEKLFF.

This clonotype was recorded only once. The chain couples TRBV20-1 to TRBJ1-3, with D perhaps matching TRBD1 (5 bases). There are 19 residues in the CDR3. Germline CDR1 reads DFQATT; CDR2 reads SNEGSKA (reference sequence). V shed 0 bases and J shed 0 bases, with 21 bases lying between them. The CDR3 DNA follows: TGCAGTGCTAGAGATAGAATTGTGGGACTAGCGGCCTCTGGAAACACCATATATTTT. Protein: CSARDRIVGLAASGNTIYF.

V gene TRBV7-3 combines with J gene TRBJ2-2; 9 positions match TRBD1. The CDR3 is made up of 17 amino acids. Germline lookup yields CDR1 SGHTA and CDR2 FQGTGA. J gave up 2 bases and V 4 bases, and 8 bases lay outside the gene matches. The CDR3 reads CASSSGTGGLNTGELFF. CDR3 nucleotides: TGTGCCAGCAGCTCAGGAACAGGGGGCCTCAACACCGGGGAGCTGTTTTTT.

This clonotype was seen repeatedly, ten times or more. The CDR3 DNA follows: TGTGCCAGCAGCACGACCTGGACTGGGAGCTCCTACGAGCAGTACTTC. Translation gives CASSTTWTGSSYEQYF. The genes are TRBV2 and TRBJ2-7, with a tentative D call TRBD2 (5 bases). The CDR3 is 16 amino acids. The ends were cut back, 6 bases at V and 0 bases at J, with 18 bases in the middle. Germline lookup yields CDR1 SNHLY and CDR2 FYNNEI. Together with reference TRBV2 and TRBJ2-7, the CDR3 gives the full variable domain: EPEVTQTPSHQVTQMGQEVILRCVPISNHLYFYWYRQILGQKVEFLVSFYNNEISEKSEIFDDQFSVERPDGSNFTLKIRSTKLEDSAMYFCASSTTWTGSSYEQYFGPGTRLTVT.

This clonotype was counted between two and nine times. The chain joins TRBV6-2 or TRBV6-3 to TRBJ2-2; 10 bases are shared with TRBD2. The CDR3 is made up of 14 amino acids. CDR1 MNHEY and CDR2 SVGEGT come from the germline V gene. Germline trimming cut 4 bases from V and 7 bases from J; bases unmatched to any gene: 3. CDR3 region: CASSLAGGRGELFF. CDR3 DNA: TGTGCCAGCAGTTTAGCGGGGGGCCGCGGGGAGCTGTTTTTT.

The rearrangement links TRBV20-1 to TRBJ1-2; D is unclear. Trimming left V 3 bases short and J 8 bases short, with 16 bases between. The CDR3 is 13 residues long. CDR1 is DFQATT, CDR2 SNEGSKA, per germline (reference sequence). CDR3 residues: CSARQVLQQGYTF. The CDR3 nucleotides are TGCAGTGCTAGGCAGGTCCTCCAGCAGGGCTACACCTTC.

The rearrangement links TRBV12-3 or TRBV12-4 to TRBJ2-3; TRBD2 matches at 11 bases. V shed 4 bases and J 1 base; nucleotides not matched to a gene: 13. CDR3 size: 19 residues. The CDR3 loop reads CASSWRRPGTSGGTDTQYF. The CDR3 coding sequence is TGTGCCAGCAGTTGGAGACGTCCCGGGACTAGCGGAGGCACAGATACGCAGTATTTT.

The chain combines TRBV4-2 with TRBJ2-7, with 7 bases that match TRBD2. Germline CDR1 and CDR2: LGHNA and YNFKEQ. The CDR3 covers 15 residues. After removal of 0 bases from V and 2 bases from J, the junction contained 4 bases not matched to a gene. The CDR3 nucleotides are TGTGCCAGCAGCCAAGAGGGGGGGAACACCTACGAGCAGTACTTC. Its translation is CASSQEGGNTYEQYF.

The chain carries TRBV5-5 and TRBJ1-1; D perhaps matches TRBD1 (5 bases). CDR3 length equals 16 residues. CDR1 SGHKS and CDR2 YYEKEE come from the germline V gene (reference sequence). V gave up 4 bases and J gave up 6 bases, with 22 bases separating them. The CDR3 DNA reads TGTGCCAGCAGCCAGCACGAGGGGCAGGGAGGATCTGAAGCTTTCTTT. Translated: CASSQHEGQGGSEAFF. The variable domain in full, completed from reference TRBV5-5 and TRBJ1-1, reads DAGVTQSPTHLIKTRGQQVTLRCSPISGHKSVSWYQQVLGQGPQFIFQYYEKEERGRGNFPDRFSARQFPNYSSELNVNALLLGDSALYLCASSQHEGQGGSEAFFGQGTRLTVV.

In its sample, this clonotype was seen many times. The genes are TRBV3-1 and TRBJ2-5, with D maybe TRBD2 (5 bases). The ends were cut back, 2 bases at V and 4 bases at J, with 11 bases in the middle. CDR1 is LGHDT, CDR2 YNNKEL, per germline (reference sequence). This CDR3 region has 14 residues. CDR3 DNA sequence: TGTGCCAGCAGCCAAAGGAGTGCGGGAGAGACCCAGTACTTC. Amino acid sequence: CASSQRSAGETQYF.

The V call is TRBV12-3 or TRBV12-4, the J call TRBJ2-1; D is perhaps TRBD1 (5 bases). The germline V and J ends were trimmed by 4 bases and 10 bases, with 8 bases remaining between them. This CDR3 has 11 amino acids. CDR3 DNA: TGTGCCAGCAGTTCATGGACAGAGCAGTTCTTC. Protein sequence: CASSSWTEQFF.

The rearrangement links TRBV20-1 to TRBJ2-1; 8 bases align to TRBD2. The junction had 5 bases not matched to a gene; V was cut back by 1 base and J by 6 bases. The germline CDR1 and CDR2 sequences are DFQATT and SNEGSKA (reference sequence). The CDR3 is 14 amino acids. CDR3 residues: CSARVSGGANEQFF. CDR3 nucleotides: TGCAGTGCTAGAGTGTCCGGGGGGGCCAATGAGCAGTTCTTC.

V and J are TRBV7-3 and TRBJ1-1, with D uncertain. The V and J ends lost 5 bases and 8 bases respectively, with 15 bases between them. The germline V gene has CDR1 SGHTA and CDR2 FQGTGA. This CDR3 has 13 amino acids. CDR3 in amino acids: CASSLQREAEAFF. As DNA, the CDR3 is TGTGCCAGCAGCCTCCAAAGGGAGGCAGAAGCTTTCTTT.

The chain combines TRBV5-6 with TRBJ1-4; D uncertain. Trimming left V 3 bases short and J 5 bases short, with 8 bases between. Germline CDR1 is SGHDT and CDR2 is YYEEEE. The CDR3 runs to 13 residues. CDR3 in amino acids: CASSSRTNEKLFF. In DNA, the CDR3 is TGTGCCAGCAGCTCGAGAACCAATGAAAAACTGTTTTTT.

J is TRBJ2-1 and V is TRBV25-1; 15 bases are a match to TRBD2. Germline values: CDR1 MGHDK, CDR2 SYGVNS. Trimming at V came to 4 bases and at J to 4 bases, leaving 5 bases not matched to a gene. CDR3 length: 17 amino acids. The CDR3 nucleotides are TGTGCCAGCAGTGTCATTGGGACTAGCGGGGGGTACAATGAGCAGTTCTTC. The encoded protein is CASSVIGTSGGYNEQFF.

A single count supports this clonotype. CDR3 amino acids: CSVRGRTAYEQYF. The DNA of the CDR3 is TGCAGCGTCCGGGGCCGGACCGCCTACGAGCAGTACTTC. This chain links TRBV29-1 with TRBJ2-7; D is perhaps TRBD1 or TRBD2 (5 bases each). Germline assignment: CDR1 SQVTM and CDR2 ANQGSEA. There are 13 residues in the CDR3. Trimming shortened V by 6 bases and J by 2 bases, and 14 bases separated the two germline ends.

This chain connects TRBV20-1 to TRBJ2-5; 12 nucleotides line up with TRBD1. With V trimmed by 5 bases and J by 9 bases, 13 bases remained unmatched. The CDR3 spans 15 residues. The germline gives CDR1 DFQATT, CDR2 SNEGSKA (reference sequence). In DNA, the CDR3 is TGCAGTGCTGCTCCGGGACAGGGGGCCAGCCAGCCCCAGTACTTC. Translating it yields CSAAPGQGASQPQYF.

In regard to this clonotype: The germline gene is not matched at one end of the junction; a read error may be the cause. Here the CDR3 reads CAIGESRGGPLDTQYF. The CDR3 region has the DNA TGTGCCATCGGTGAGTCCCGGGGGGGCCCGTTAGATACGCAGTATTTT. The gene calls are TRBV10-3 and TRBJ2-3; 8 nucleotides align to TRBD2. CDR3 length equals 16 residues. Germline assignment: CDR1 ENHRY and CDR2 SYGVKD.

This clonotype has more than one count but fewer than ten. V and J are TRBV7-9 and TRBJ2-7, with a tentative D call TRBD2 (6 bases). Germline CDR1 is SEHNR and CDR2 is FQNEAQ (reference sequence). The CDR3 is made up of 14 amino acids. The germline V and J ends were trimmed by 6 bases and 8 bases, with 20 bases remaining between them. This CDR3 is CASSTPGLRDKQYF. For the CDR3, the DNA is TGTGCCAGCAGTACACCGGGACTGCGGGATAAGCAGTACTTC. Full variable domain (rest looked up from reference TRBV7-9 and TRBJ2-7): DTGVSQNPRHKITKRGQNVTFRCDPISEHNRLYWYRQTLGQGPEFLTYFQNEAQLEKSRLLSDRFSAERPKGSFSTLEIQRTEQGDSAMYLCASSTPGLRDKQYFGPGTRLTVT.